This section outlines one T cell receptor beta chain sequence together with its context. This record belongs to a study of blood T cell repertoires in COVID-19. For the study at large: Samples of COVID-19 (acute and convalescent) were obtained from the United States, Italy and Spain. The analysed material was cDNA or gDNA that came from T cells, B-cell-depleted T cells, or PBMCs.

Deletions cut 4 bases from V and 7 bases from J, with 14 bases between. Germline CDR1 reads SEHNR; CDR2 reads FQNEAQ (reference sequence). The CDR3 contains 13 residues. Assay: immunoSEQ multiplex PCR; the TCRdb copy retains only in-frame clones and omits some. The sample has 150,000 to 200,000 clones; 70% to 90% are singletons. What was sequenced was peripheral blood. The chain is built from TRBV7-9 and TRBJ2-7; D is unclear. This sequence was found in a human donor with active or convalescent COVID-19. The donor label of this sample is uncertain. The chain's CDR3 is CASSSLVRSEQYF. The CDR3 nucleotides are TGTGCCAGCAGCTCTCTAGTCCGGAGTGAGCAGTACTTC.